One TCR beta chain is described in this entry. Its antigen remains unidentified. One base away there is no much larger clone; base qualities are not given. TCRbeta CDR3 regions were amplified from genomic DNA using the immunoSEQ Assay, a bias-controlled multiplex PCR. On the authors' methods: The number of nucleated cells in each sample was estimated by amplification of reference gene primers within the assay. To quantify the absolute abundance of each unique TCRbeta CDR3 rearrangement, sequence reads were collapsed and filtered. For each sample, productive Simpson clonality was calculated by taking the square root of Simpson's diversity index across productive rearrangements. Held by TCRdb, this immuneACCESS table contains in-frame sequences only and omits some clones. Under half of the omission traces to an unresolved V gene where checked; the cause of the rest is unknown. V, J and clone size are taken as reported in that table, and D and trimming were inferred from the DNA itself. The sample records some 250,000 clones, over 75% of which are singletons. The top ten hold approximately 0.7% of the sample.

This record comes from a study of blood T cell repertoires in COVID-19 (dated by TCRdb to the early 2020s). Concerning the study at large: Samples covering the acute and convalescent phases of COVID-19 were provided by collaborators in the United States, Italy and Spain. The material from the prospective study consisted of cDNA or gDNA derived from T cells, B-cell-depleted T cells, or PBMCs. Samples came from the ongoing ImmuneRACE study (first 160 participants) plus 1,254 subjects from 6 global collaborators. Where available, HLA class I and class II types were taken from metadata supplied by the sample provider and were not determined by assay-based typing. The repertoires were released in a freely available public database meant as a resource for research on the immune response to SARS-CoV-2. The dataset comprised deeply sampled blood TCRbeta repertoires from subjects exposed to, actively infected with, or recovered from COVID-19. Sample metadata almost always included a de-identified subject ID, COVID-19 status, age in years and sex. The investigation overall reported the following: How much clinical and demographic metadata was included differed by source and by participant, and the metadata was provided uncurated.

The germline ends are 6 bases apart after V is trimmed by 5 bases and J by 8 bases. The CDR3 runs 11 residues from the cysteine to the phenylalanine. CDR3 DNA is the only sequence kept; it has 33 bases, read in frame from the first base. CDR1 and CDR2 are read off the germline V gene as MDHEN and SYDVKM. Each collaborating institution followed its own protocols to collect whole blood in K2EDTA tubes. Collaborator samples were shipped for TCRbeta analysis as frozen whole blood, isolated PBMCs, or DNA extracted from either sample type. This receptor was identified in a human donor in a cohort sampled during active COVID-19. What was sequenced was peripheral blood. Recombination joined TRBV28 with TRBJ1-4, with no confidently assigned D gene. In nucleotides, the sequence is TGTGCCAGCAGTAATCAGGAAAAACTGTTTTTT. Its translation is CASSNQEKLFF.